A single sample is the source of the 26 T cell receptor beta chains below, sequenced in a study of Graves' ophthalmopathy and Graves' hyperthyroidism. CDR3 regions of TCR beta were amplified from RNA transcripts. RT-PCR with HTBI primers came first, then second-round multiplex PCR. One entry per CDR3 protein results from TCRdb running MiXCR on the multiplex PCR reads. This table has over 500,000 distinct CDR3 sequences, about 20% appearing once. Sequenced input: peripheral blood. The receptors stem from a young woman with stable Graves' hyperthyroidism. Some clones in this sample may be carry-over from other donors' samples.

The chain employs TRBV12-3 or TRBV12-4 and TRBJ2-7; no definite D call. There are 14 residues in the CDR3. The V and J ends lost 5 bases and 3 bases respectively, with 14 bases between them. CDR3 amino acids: CASSLKAIVYEQYF. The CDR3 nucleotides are TGTGCCAGCAGTCTGAAAGCGATAGTCTACGAGCAGTACTTC.

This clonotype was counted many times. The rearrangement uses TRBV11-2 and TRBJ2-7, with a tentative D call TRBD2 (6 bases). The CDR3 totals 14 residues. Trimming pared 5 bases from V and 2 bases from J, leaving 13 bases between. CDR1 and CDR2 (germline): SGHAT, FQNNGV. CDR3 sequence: CASSPQWGAYEQYF. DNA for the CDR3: TGTGCCAGCAGCCCCCAGTGGGGGGCCTACGAGCAGTACTTC.

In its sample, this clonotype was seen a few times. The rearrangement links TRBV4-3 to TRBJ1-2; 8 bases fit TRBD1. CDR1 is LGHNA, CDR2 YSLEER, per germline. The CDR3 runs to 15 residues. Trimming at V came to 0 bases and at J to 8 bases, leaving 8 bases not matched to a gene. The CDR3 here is CASSQDWTGRSGYTF. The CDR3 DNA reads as TGCGCCAGCAGCCAAGATTGGACAGGGCGGTCCGGCTACACCTTC.

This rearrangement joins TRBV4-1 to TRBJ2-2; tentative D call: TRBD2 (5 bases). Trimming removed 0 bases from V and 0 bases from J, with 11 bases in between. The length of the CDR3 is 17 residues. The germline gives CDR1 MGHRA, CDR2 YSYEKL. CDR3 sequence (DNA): TGCGCCAGCAGCCAAGATTCCGGGGTGCCGAACACCGGGGAGCTGTTTTTT. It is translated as CASSQDSGVPNTGELFF.

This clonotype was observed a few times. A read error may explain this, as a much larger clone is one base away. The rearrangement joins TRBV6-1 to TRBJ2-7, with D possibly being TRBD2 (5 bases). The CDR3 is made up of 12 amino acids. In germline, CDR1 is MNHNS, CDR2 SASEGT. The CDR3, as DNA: TGTGCCAGCAGGGTGCTTCCTTGGGAGCGGTACTTC. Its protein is CASRVLPWERYF.

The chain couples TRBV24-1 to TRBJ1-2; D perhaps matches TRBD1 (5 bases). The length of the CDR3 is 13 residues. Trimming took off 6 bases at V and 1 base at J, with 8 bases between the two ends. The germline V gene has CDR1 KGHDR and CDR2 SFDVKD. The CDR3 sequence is CATSPGHNYGYTF. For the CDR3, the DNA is TGTGCCACCAGTCCAGGGCATAACTATGGCTACACCTTC.

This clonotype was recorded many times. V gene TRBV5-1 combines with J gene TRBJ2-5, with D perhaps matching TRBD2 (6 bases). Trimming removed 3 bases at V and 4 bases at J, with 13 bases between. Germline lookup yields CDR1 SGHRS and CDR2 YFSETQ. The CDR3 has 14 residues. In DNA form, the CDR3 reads TGCGCCAGCAGCTCGGGACTTCCCGGAGAGACCCAGTACTTC. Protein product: CASSSGLPGETQYF.

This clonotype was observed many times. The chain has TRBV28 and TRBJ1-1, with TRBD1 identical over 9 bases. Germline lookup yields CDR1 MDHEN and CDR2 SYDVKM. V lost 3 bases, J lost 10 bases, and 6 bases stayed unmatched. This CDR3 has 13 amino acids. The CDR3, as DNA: TGTGCCAGCAGTTTGGGGACAGGGAGGGCAGCTTTCTTT. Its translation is CASSLGTGRAAFF.

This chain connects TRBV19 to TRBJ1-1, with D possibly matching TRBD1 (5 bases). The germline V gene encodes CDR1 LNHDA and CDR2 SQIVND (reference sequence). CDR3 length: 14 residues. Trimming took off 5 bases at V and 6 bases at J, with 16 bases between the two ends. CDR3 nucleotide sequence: TGTGCCAGTAGTTCCCTCCAGGGTTATTCTGAAGCTTTCTTT. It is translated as CASSSLQGYSEAFF.

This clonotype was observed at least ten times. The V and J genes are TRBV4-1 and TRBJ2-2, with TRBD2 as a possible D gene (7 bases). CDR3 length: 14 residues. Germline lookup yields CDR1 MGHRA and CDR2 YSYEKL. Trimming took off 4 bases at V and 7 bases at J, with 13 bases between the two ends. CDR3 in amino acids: CASSRRGAGGELFF. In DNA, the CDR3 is TGCGCCAGCAGCCGTCGGGGGGCCGGCGGGGAGCTGTTTTTT.

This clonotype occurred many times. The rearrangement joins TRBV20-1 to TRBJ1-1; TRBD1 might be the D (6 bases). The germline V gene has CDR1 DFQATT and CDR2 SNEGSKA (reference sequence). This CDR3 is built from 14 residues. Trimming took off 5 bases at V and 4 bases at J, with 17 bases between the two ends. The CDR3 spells CSAAAVSGVTEAFF. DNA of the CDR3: TGCAGTGCTGCTGCAGTTTCAGGGGTCACTGAAGCTTTCTTT.

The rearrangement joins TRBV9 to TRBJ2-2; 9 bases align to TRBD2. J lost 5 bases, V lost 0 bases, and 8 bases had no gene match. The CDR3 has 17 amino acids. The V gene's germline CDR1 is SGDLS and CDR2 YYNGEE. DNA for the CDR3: TGTGCCAGCAGCGTAGAAGGTAGCGGGAGTAGAACCGGGGAGCTGTTTTTT. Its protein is CASSVEGSGSRTGELFF.

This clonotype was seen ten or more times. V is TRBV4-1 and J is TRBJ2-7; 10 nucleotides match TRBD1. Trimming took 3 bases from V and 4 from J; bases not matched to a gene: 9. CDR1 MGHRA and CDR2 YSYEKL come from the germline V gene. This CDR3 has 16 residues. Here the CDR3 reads CASSHGTGAKEYEQYF. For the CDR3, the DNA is TGCGCCAGCAGCCACGGGACAGGGGCGAAGGAGTACGAGCAGTACTTC.

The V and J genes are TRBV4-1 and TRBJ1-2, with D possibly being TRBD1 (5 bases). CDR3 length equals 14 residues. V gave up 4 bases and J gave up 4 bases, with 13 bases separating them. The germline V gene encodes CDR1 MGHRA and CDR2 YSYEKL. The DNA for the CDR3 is TGCGCCAGCAGCCGGTTCAGGGCCCTCTATGGCTACACCTTC. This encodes CASSRFRALYGYTF.

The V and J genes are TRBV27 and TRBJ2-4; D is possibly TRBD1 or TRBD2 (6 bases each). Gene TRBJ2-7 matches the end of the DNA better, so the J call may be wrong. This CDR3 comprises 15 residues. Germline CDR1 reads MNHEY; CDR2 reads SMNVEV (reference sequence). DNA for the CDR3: TGTGCCAGCAGTTTGACGCCGGGGGCCTCCTACGAGCAGTACTTC. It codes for CASSLTPGASYEQYF.

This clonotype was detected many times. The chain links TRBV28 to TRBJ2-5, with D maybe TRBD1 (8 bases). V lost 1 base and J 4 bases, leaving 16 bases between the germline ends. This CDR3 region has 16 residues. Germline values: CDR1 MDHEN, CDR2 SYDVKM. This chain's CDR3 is CASSLSHRGGLETQYF. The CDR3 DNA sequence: TGTGCCAGCAGTTTATCTCACAGGGGGGGTTTAGAGACCCAGTACTTC.

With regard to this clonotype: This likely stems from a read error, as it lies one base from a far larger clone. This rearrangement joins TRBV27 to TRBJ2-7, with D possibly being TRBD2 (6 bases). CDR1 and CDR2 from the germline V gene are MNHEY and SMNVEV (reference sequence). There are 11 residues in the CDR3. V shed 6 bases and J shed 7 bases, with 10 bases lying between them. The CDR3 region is CASRSSGEQYF. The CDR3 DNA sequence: TGTGCCAGCAGATCAAGCGGGGAGCAGTACTTC.

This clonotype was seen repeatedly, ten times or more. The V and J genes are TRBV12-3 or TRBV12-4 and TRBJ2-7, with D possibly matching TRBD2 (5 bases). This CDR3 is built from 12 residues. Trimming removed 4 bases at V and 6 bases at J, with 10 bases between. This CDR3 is CASSSGVTEQYF. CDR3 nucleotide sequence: TGTGCCAGCAGTTCCGGGGTGACCGAGCAGTACTTC.

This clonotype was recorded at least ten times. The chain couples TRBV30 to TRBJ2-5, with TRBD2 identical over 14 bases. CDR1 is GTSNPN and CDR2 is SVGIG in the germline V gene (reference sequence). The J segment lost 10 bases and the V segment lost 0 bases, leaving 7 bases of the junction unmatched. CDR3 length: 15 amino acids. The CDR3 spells CAWSVRLAGGPDQYF. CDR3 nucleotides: TGTGCCTGGAGTGTACGACTAGCGGGGGGGCCTGACCAGTACTTC. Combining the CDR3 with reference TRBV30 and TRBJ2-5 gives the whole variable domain SQTIHQWPATLVQPVGSPLSLECTVEGTSNPNLYWYRQAAGRGLQLLFYSVGIGQISSEVPQNLSASRPQDRQFILSSKKLLLSDSGFYLCAWSVRLAGGPDQYFGPGTRLLVL.

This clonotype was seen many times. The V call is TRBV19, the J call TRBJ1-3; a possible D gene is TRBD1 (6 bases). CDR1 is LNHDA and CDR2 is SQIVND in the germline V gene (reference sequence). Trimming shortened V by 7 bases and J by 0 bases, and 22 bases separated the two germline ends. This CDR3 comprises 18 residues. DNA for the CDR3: TGTGCCAGTACCTCAATGGGGCGGAACAGGGTCTCTGGAAACACCATATATTTT. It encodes CASTSMGRNRVSGNTIYF.

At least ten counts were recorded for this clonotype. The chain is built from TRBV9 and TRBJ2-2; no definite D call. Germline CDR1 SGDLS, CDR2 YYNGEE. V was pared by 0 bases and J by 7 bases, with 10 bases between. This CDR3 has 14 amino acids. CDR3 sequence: CASSVDTKDGELFF. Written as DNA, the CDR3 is TGTGCCAGCAGCGTAGATACAAAGGACGGGGAGCTGTTTTTT. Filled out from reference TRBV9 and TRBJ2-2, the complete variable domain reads DSGVTQTPKHLITATGQRVTLRCSPRSGDLSVYWYQQSLDQGLQFLIQYYNGEERAKGNILERFSAQQFPDLHSELNLSSLELGDSALYFCASSVDTKDGELFFGEGSRLTVL.

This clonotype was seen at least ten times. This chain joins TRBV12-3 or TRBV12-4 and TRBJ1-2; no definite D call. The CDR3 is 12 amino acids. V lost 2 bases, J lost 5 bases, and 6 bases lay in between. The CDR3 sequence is CASSLRPYGYTF. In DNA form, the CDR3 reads TGTGCCAGCAGTTTACGACCTTATGGCTACACCTTC.

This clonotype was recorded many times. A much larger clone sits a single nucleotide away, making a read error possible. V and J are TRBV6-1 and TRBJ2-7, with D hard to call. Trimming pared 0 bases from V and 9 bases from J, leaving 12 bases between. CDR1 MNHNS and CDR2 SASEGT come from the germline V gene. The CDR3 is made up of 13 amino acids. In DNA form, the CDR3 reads TGTGCCAGCAGTGAAGCGGGCCAGGACGGGCAGTACTTC. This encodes CASSEAGQDGQYF.

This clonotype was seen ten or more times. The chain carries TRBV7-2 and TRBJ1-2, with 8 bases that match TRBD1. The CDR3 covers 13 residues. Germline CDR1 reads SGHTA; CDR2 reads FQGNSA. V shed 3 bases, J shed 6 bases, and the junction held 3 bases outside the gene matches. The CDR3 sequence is CASSFRTGNGYTF. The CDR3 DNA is TGTGCCAGCAGCTTCCGGACAGGGAATGGCTACACCTTC.

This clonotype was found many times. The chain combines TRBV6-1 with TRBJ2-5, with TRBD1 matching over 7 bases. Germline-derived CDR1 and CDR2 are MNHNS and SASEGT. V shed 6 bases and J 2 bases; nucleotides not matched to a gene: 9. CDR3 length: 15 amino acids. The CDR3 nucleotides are TGTGCCAGCAGAAAACAGGGGTTGGGGCAAGAGACCCAGTACTTC. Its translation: CASRKQGLGQETQYF.

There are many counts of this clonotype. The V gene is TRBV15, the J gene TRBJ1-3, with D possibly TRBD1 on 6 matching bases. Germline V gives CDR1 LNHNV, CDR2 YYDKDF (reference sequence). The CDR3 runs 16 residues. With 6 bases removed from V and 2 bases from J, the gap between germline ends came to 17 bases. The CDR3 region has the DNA TGTGCCACCAGGACACAGGGCTCAGTAACTGGAAACACCATATATTTT. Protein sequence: CATRTQGSVTGNTIYF.